The 26 T cell receptor beta chains below come from one sample, sequenced in a study of response to subunit inactivated influenza vaccine. TCRdb analysed the RT-PCR reads with MiXCR anew, one entry per CDR3 protein. The sample records 530,000 or so distinct CDR3 sequences, about an eighth being singletons. Sequenced here: PBMCs from blood, sampled on the day of vaccination. The receptors here all came from a man aged 50 to 60 who received an inactivated influenza vaccine.

This chain uses TRBV6-2 or TRBV6-3 with TRBJ2-4; D is ambiguous. The germline gives CDR1 MNHEY, CDR2 SVGEGT. V was clipped by 5 bases and J by 0 bases, with 14 bases between them. The CDR3 sequence is 16 residues long. CDR3 loop: CASSKIRDLAKNIQYF. The CDR3 DNA follows: TGTGCCAGCAGTAAGATCCGCGACTTAGCCAAAAACATTCAGTACTTC.

This clonotype was counted a few times. The chain is built from TRBV5-1 and TRBJ2-3; possibly TRBD2 for D (5 bases). The CDR3 has 15 residues. Between the trimmed V and J ends, which lost 1 base and 3 bases, there was a span of 12 bases. CDR1 and CDR2 (germline): SGHRS, YFSETQ. The CDR3 nucleotides are TGCGCCAGCAGCTTGTCGGGGTACCGGACAGATACGCAGTATTTT. Translation: CASSLSGYRTDTQYF. The full variable domain, completed using reference TRBV5-1 and TRBJ2-3, is KAGVTQTPRYLIKTRGQQVTLSCSPISGHRSVSWYQQTPGQGLQFLFEYFSETQRNKGNFPGRFSGRQFSNSRSEMNVSTLELGDSALYLCASSLSGYRTDTQYFGPGTRLTVL.

The chain links TRBV5-1 to TRBJ2-3, with 9 positions matching TRBD2. V lost 4 bases, J lost 6 bases, and 9 bases stayed unmatched. Germline lookup yields CDR1 SGHRS and CDR2 YFSETQ. The CDR3 consists of 15 residues. CDR3 loop: CASSRMSSGTDTQYF. The DNA for the CDR3 is TGCGCCAGCAGCAGAATGTCTAGCGGGACTGATACGCAGTATTTT.

In this sample, this clonotype turned up a few times. V is TRBV7-8 and J is TRBJ2-1; D uncertain. The germline V and J ends were trimmed by 6 bases and 1 base, with 10 bases remaining between them. Germline V gene data show CDR1 as SGHVS and CDR2 as FQNEAQ. This CDR3 has 14 amino acids. CDR3 in amino acids: CASRSTGSYNEQFF. The CDR3, as DNA: TGTGCCAGCAGGTCAACGGGTTCCTACAATGAGCAGTTCTTC.

This clonotype turned up a few times. CDR3 coding DNA: TGTGCCAGCAGTTTACCCCCTACGACTAGCGGGATCGTCTACAACACCGGGGAGCTGTTTTTT. Amino acids: CASSLPPTTSGIVYNTGELFF. The genes are TRBV28 and TRBJ2-2; TRBD2 aligns across 11 bases. The CDR3 loop spans 21 amino acids. With 2 bases clipped from V and 2 bases from J, the junction kept 16 bases outside the gene matches. In germline, CDR1 is MDHEN, CDR2 SYDVKM.

Written as DNA, the CDR3 is TGTGCCAGCAGCCCCTTGGGGATCCCGGGCACCGGGGAGCTGTTTTTT. It yields the protein CASSPLGIPGTGELFF. The rearrangement joins TRBV14 to TRBJ2-2, with D unclear. Trimming left V 4 bases short and J 4 bases short, with 16 bases between. Germline CDR1 SGHDN, CDR2 FVKESK. The CDR3 runs 16 residues. Combining the CDR3 with reference TRBV14 and TRBJ2-2 gives the whole variable domain EAGVTQFPSHSVIEKGQTVTLRCDPISGHDNLYWYRRVMGKEIKFLLHFVKESKQDESGMPNNRFLAERTGGTYSTLKVQPAELEDSGVYFCASSPLGIPGTGELFFGEGSRLTVL.

The chain carries TRBV18 and TRBJ2-5, with TRBD1 identical over 7 bases. CDR1 is KGHSH, CDR2 LQKENI, per germline. The CDR3 loop spans 13 amino acids. The V gene end was trimmed by 5 bases and the J gene end by 4 bases; junction bases not matched to a gene: 4. The CDR3 nucleotides read TGTGCCAGCTCAAGGGGGCCCGGAGAGACCCAGTACTTC. Encoded protein: CASSRGPGETQYF.

The chain is built from TRBV10-3 and TRBJ2-5; D possibly uses TRBD1 or TRBD2 (5 bases each). Between the trimmed V and J ends, which lost 0 bases and 0 bases, there was a span of 11 bases. This CDR3 spans 16 amino acids. Germline CDR1 is ENHRY and CDR2 is SYGVKD. CDR3 coding DNA: TGTGCCATCAGTGAGTCGTGGGGGACCAACCAAGAGACCCAGTACTTC. This gives the protein CAISESWGTNQETQYF.

This chain links TRBV20-1 with TRBJ2-7; 8 bases map to TRBD1. This CDR3 has 12 residues. The germline V gene has CDR1 DFQATT and CDR2 SNEGSKA (reference sequence). Trimming cost V 6 bases and J 6 bases; bases outside gene matches: 7. The CDR3 here is CSAPSTGVEQYF. The CDR3 nucleotides read TGCAGTGCACCTTCGACAGGGGTCGAGCAGTACTTC.

This clonotype was seen a few times. The J gene is TRBJ2-7, the V gene TRBV28; D possibly corresponds to TRBD1 (6 bases). Germline lookup yields CDR1 MDHEN and CDR2 SYDVKM. The germline V and J ends were trimmed by 2 bases and 2 bases, with 16 bases remaining between them. The CDR3 contains 16 residues. Here the CDR3 DNA reads TGTGCCAGCAGTTTAATGGACAGAGCTACCACCTACGAGCAGTACTTC. Its protein product is CASSLMDRATTYEQYF. The variable domain in full, completed from reference TRBV28 and TRBJ2-7, reads DVKVTQSSRYLVKRTGEKVFLECVQDMDHENMFWYRQDPGLGLRLIYFSYDVKMKEKGDIPEGYSVSREKKERFSLILESASTNQTSMYLCASSLMDRATTYEQYFGPGTRLTVT.

The CDR3 loop is CASSFDGGTYEQYF. CDR3 nucleotide sequence: TGCGCCAGCAGCTTTGACGGCGGAACCTACGAGCAGTACTTC. This chain joins TRBV5-1 and TRBJ2-7; no definite D call. Trimming cost V 2 bases and J 2 bases, with 11 bases left between them. The CDR3 sequence is 14 residues long. Germline CDR1 reads SGHRS; CDR2 reads YFSETQ.

This clonotype has more than one count but fewer than ten. V gene TRBV5-1 combines with J gene TRBJ2-1, with 7 bases lining up with TRBD1. This CDR3 region has 14 residues. J was trimmed by 6 bases and V by 7 bases; bases with no gene match: 10. The germline gives CDR1 SGHRS, CDR2 YFSETQ. The CDR3 spells CASGPGQRSNEQFF. The CDR3 coding sequence is TGCGCCAGCGGCCCGGGACAGCGAAGCAATGAGCAGTTCTTC.

The CDR3 DNA follows: TGTGCCAGCAGTCAGGGACAGGGAAGGTATGGGGCCAACGTCCTGACTTTC. It yields the protein CASSQGQGRYGANVLTF. The V call is TRBV6-1, the J call TRBJ2-6; TRBD1 agrees at 9 bases. The germline CDR1 and CDR2 sequences are MNHNS and SASEGT. Trimming took 5 bases from V and 3 from J; bases not matched to a gene: 8. This CDR3 has 17 amino acids.

The rearrangement joins TRBV12-3 or TRBV12-4 to TRBJ2-3; 10 bases line up with TRBD1. V was clipped by 3 bases and J by 6 bases; unmatched bases: 6. The CDR3 totals 15 residues. CDR3 in amino acids: CASSFSDRGIDTQYF. CDR3 nucleotide sequence: TGTGCCAGCAGTTTCTCGGACAGGGGGATCGATACGCAGTATTTT.

The chain carries TRBV30 and TRBJ2-7; weak D call: TRBD2 (5 bases). The V end lost 3 bases, the J end lost 1 base, and 10 bases lay between the germline ends. Germline V CDR1 and CDR2: GTSNPN, SVGIG (reference sequence). The CDR3 length is 13 residues. CDR3 protein: CAWSAGNSYEQYF. Here the CDR3 DNA reads TGTGCCTGGAGCGCCGGGAATTCCTACGAGCAGTACTTC.

The rearrangement links TRBV4-2 to TRBJ2-7, with TRBD1 as a possible D gene (5 bases). Germline V CDR1 and CDR2: LGHNA, YNFKEQ. Trimming removed 0 bases from V and 0 bases from J, with 12 bases in between. This CDR3 region has 16 residues. DNA for the CDR3: TGTGCCAGCAGCCAAGATACGACAGTCGTCTCCTACGAGCAGTACTTC. It is translated as CASSQDTTVVSYEQYF.

V gene TRBV12-3 or TRBV12-4 combines with J gene TRBJ1-2, with D possibly being TRBD1 (5 bases). V dropped 5 bases and J dropped 2 bases, with 15 bases sitting between them. CDR3 length equals 15 residues. The chain's CDR3 is CASSPQAWGNYGYTF. The CDR3 DNA reads TGTGCCAGCAGTCCACAGGCTTGGGGCAACTATGGCTACACCTTC.

This CDR3 is CASSQSFGGATNEKLFF. The CDR3 nucleotides are TGTGCCAGCAGTCAATCTTTCGGGGGCGCAACTAATGAAAAACTGTTTTTT. The chain couples TRBV12-3 or TRBV12-4 to TRBJ1-4, with D possibly matching TRBD1 (6 bases). V was pared by 5 bases and J by 0 bases, with 16 bases between. This CDR3 contains 17 residues.

The chain has TRBV5-1 and TRBJ2-5; D may be TRBD1 or TRBD2 (6 bases each). Between the trimmed V and J ends, which lost 4 bases and 2 bases, there was a span of 15 bases. Germline V CDR1 and CDR2: SGHRS, YFSETQ. CDR3 length: 15 amino acids. The chain's CDR3 is CASSTTKGGQETQYF. The CDR3 bases are TGCGCCAGCAGCACCACTAAGGGGGGTCAAGAGACCCAGTACTTC. The complete variable domain, with remaining parts taken from reference TRBV5-1 and TRBJ2-5, reads KAGVTQTPRYLIKTRGQQVTLSCSPISGHRSVSWYQQTPGQGLQFLFEYFSETQRNKGNFPGRFSGRQFSNSRSEMNVSTLELGDSALYLCASSTTKGGQETQYFGPGTRLLVL.

V usage is TRBV6-2 or TRBV6-3 and J usage is TRBJ1-2; D is unresolved. Germline CDR1 is MNHEY and CDR2 is SVGEGT. This CDR3 has 14 residues. Trimming stripped 5 bases from V and 4 bases from J, with 14 bases between. DNA for the CDR3: TGTGCCAGCAGTCTCGAACGGTACAGCTATGGCTACACCTTC. Encoded protein: CASSLERYSYGYTF.

The J gene is TRBJ2-1, the V gene TRBV5-4, with D maybe TRBD2 (6 bases). The CDR3 is 11 amino acids. The V and J ends lost 4 bases and 9 bases respectively, with 8 bases between them. Germline V CDR1 and CDR2: SGHNT, YYREEE (reference sequence). The CDR3 is CASSNSGEQFF. The DNA for the CDR3 is TGTGCCAGCAGCAATAGCGGTGAGCAGTTCTTC.

This clonotype appeared many times. The rearrangement joins TRBV20-1 to TRBJ2-1; D might be TRBD1 (6 bases). V lost 0 bases to trimming and J lost 1 base, with 10 bases between them. Germline V gives CDR1 DFQATT, CDR2 SNEGSKA (reference sequence). The length of the CDR3 is 15 residues. CDR3 DNA sequence: TGCAGTGCTAGAGACAGGGGCCTATCCTACAATGAGCAGTTCTTC. Its protein product is CSARDRGLSYNEQFF.

The sample holds many counts of this clonotype. This chain connects TRBV29-1 to TRBJ2-6; D gene uncertain. V was pared by 6 bases and J by 0 bases, with 3 bases between. Germline V gives CDR1 SQVTM, CDR2 ANQGSEA. The CDR3 has 12 residues. The CDR3 sequence is CSVNSGANVLTF. The CDR3 coding sequence is TGCAGCGTGAACTCTGGGGCCAACGTCCTGACTTTC.

In this sample, this clonotype turned up a few times. The chain recombines TRBV20-1 with TRBJ2-3; D possibly corresponds to TRBD2 (6 bases). Per the germline V gene, CDR1 is DFQATT and CDR2 is SNEGSKA (reference sequence). V was cut by 3 bases and J by 7 bases, with 11 bases left in between. This CDR3 is 12 amino acids long. CDR3 sequence (DNA): TGCAGTGCTAGCAAGACTAGTTATACGCAGTATTTT. Translation: CSASKTSYTQYF.

This clonotype has more than one count but fewer than ten. This chain uses TRBV10-1 with TRBJ2-4, with TRBD2 identical over 8 bases. With 2 bases clipped from V and 8 bases from J, the junction kept 14 bases outside the gene matches. The CDR3 extends over 17 amino acids. CDR1 and CDR2 from the germline V gene are WNHNN and SYGVQD (reference sequence). The CDR3 sequence: CASSETGLAGGSDIQYF. The CDR3 DNA follows: TGCGCCAGCAGTGAGACCGGACTAGCTGGAGGGTCGGACATTCAGTACTTC.

This clonotype was picked up many times. The chain links TRBV28 to TRBJ2-7; 10 bases are shared with TRBD1. Per germline, CDR1 MDHEN and CDR2 SYDVKM. CDR3 length equals 13 residues. V dropped 4 bases and J dropped 6; count of bases not matched to a gene: 3. The CDR3 here is CASSWDRGGEQYF. Here the CDR3 DNA reads TGTGCCAGCAGTTGGGACAGGGGTGGCGAGCAGTACTTC.